The 32 T cell receptor beta chains below were found in one sample sequenced in a study of T-cell memory formation after mild COVID-19. TCRdb reprocessed the 5' RACE reads via MiXCR and lists one record per CDR3 protein. The sample includes 45,000 or so distinct CDR3 sequences, 5.5% to 8.5% of them seen just once. Sequenced material: PBMCs or a T cell subset sorted from them (not recorded which). The receptors shown here come from an adult who had mild COVID-19 (a few samples of this study predate the infection). Cell type and time point are not known.

At least ten counts were recorded for this clonotype. V gene TRBV18 combines with J gene TRBJ2-1, with D perhaps matching TRBD1 (5 bases). Germline CDR1 and CDR2: KGHSH and LQKENI. The CDR3 totals 16 residues. Trimming took 1 base from V and 3 from J, leaving 13 bases between them. The CDR3 nucleotides are TGTGCCAGCTCACCACTGATAAGGGGCCGCTACAATGAGCAGTTCTTC. Translating it yields CASSPLIRGRYNEQFF.

This clonotype was found many times. The gene calls are TRBV7-9 and TRBJ1-2; TRBD1 might be the D (6 bases). CDR1 is SEHNR, CDR2 FQNEAQ, per germline (reference sequence). The CDR3 extends over 15 amino acids. Trimming removed 4 bases at V and 1 base at J, with 13 bases between. CDR3 sequence reads: CASSSLRGSNYGYTF. Here the CDR3 DNA reads TGTGCCAGCAGCTCTCTCAGGGGCAGTAACTATGGCTACACCTTC.

This clonotype came up many times. V is TRBV5-1 and J is TRBJ1-1, with a weak D call TRBD1 (6 bases). The germline CDR1 and CDR2 sequences are SGHRS and YFSETQ. The germline V and J ends were trimmed by 5 bases and 7 bases, with 18 bases remaining between them. The CDR3 spans 14 residues. In nucleotides, the CDR3 is TGCGCCAGCAGGAGCGGCGGGGGCAGGAGTGAAGCTTTCTTT. It is translated as CASRSGGGRSEAFF.

This chain uses TRBV2 with TRBJ2-6; 13 positions match TRBD2. CDR1 SNHLY and CDR2 FYNNEI come from the germline V gene. There are 20 residues in the CDR3. With 5 bases clipped from V and 3 bases from J, the junction kept 13 bases outside the gene matches. CDR3 sequence reads: CASSLLPLAGGPGGANVLTF. The CDR3, as DNA: TGTGCCAGCAGTCTTCTCCCACTAGCGGGGGGGCCCGGTGGGGCCAACGTCCTGACTTTC.

J is TRBJ2-6 and V is TRBV20-1; D unresolved. CDR1 DFQATT and CDR2 SNEGSKA come from the germline V gene (reference sequence). This CDR3 is built from 13 residues. The germline V and J ends were trimmed by 6 bases and 2 bases, with 8 bases remaining between them. CDR3 DNA: TGCAGTGCAAGGTCCCCTGGGGCCAACGTCCTGACTTTC. Translation: CSARSPGANVLTF.

This clonotype was recorded once. It may be a read error: a sequence one base away is much more abundant. V usage is TRBV6-6 and J usage is TRBJ1-6; D is ambiguous. V lost 10 bases, J lost 8 bases, and 15 bases lay in between. This CDR3 region has 13 residues. Germline V gene lookup returns CDR1 MNHNY and CDR2 SVGAGI (reference sequence). The CDR3 region has the DNA TGTGCCACCCAGGCGCGAATAGATTCACCCCTCCACTTT. This sequence encodes CATQARIDSPLHF.

This clonotype was recorded at least ten times. The chain recombines TRBV20-1 with TRBJ2-2; maybe TRBD2 (6 bases). Trimming took 6 bases from V and 1 from J, leaving 12 bases between them. Germline V gene data show CDR1 as DFQATT and CDR2 as SNEGSKA (reference sequence). The CDR3 contains 14 residues. CDR3 in amino acids: CSAVRAGNTGELFF. CDR3 coding DNA: TGCAGTGCCGTCCGAGCGGGGAACACCGGGGAGCTGTTTTTT.

This clonotype has just a few counts. The chain combines TRBV6-4 with TRBJ1-5; D is unresolved. V lost 6 bases to trimming and J lost 7 bases, with 1 base between them. Germline CDR1 MRHNA, CDR2 SNTAGT. This CDR3 has 9 amino acids. The CDR3 DNA follows: TGTGCCAGCAGCCAGCCCCAGCATTTT. Amino acids: CASSQPQHF.

This clonotype was recorded at least ten times. The chain has TRBV5-1 and TRBJ2-3, with a possible D match to TRBD1 (6 bases). Per the germline V gene, CDR1 is SGHRS and CDR2 is YFSETQ. The CDR3 has 16 amino acids. The V end was cut by 3 bases, the J end by 2 bases, with 16 bases between. CDR3 DNA sequence: TGCGCCAGCAGCTCGACAGGTTCCCTTTCCACAGATACGCAGTATTTT. Encoded protein: CASSSTGSLSTDTQYF.

This clonotype appeared a few times. V usage is TRBV29-1 and J usage is TRBJ1-4; a possible D gene is TRBD1 (6 bases). The V end lost 6 bases, the J end lost 7 bases, and 12 bases lay between the germline ends. CDR3 length: 12 residues. Germline CDR1 is SQVTM and CDR2 is ANQGSEA. The CDR3 DNA sequence: TGCAGCGTGCAAGGGGGAAGTGAAAAACTGTTTTTT. Its protein is CSVQGGSEKLFF.

The sample holds many counts of this clonotype. The chain is built from TRBV5-1 and TRBJ2-6, with D perhaps TRBD1 or TRBD2 (5 bases each). In germline, CDR1 is SGHRS, CDR2 YFSETQ. This CDR3 comprises 16 residues. Trimming removed 9 bases from V and 1 base from J, with 17 bases in between. The chain's CDR3 is CATAPPGASGANVLTF. CDR3 coding DNA: TGCGCCACCGCCCCCCCCGGGGCATCTGGGGCCAACGTCCTGACTTTC.

This clonotype was counted many times. The CDR3 nucleotides read TGTGCCAGCAGCTTAGATTGGGCGGGGGTGAACTACGAGCAGTACTTC. Amino acid sequence: CASSLDWAGVNYEQYF. The rearrangement joins TRBV11-2 to TRBJ2-7; 7 nucleotides agree with TRBD2. V dropped 0 bases and J dropped 3; count of bases not matched to a gene: 8. The CDR3 is made up of 16 amino acids. Germline CDR1 is SGHAT and CDR2 is FQNNGV.

The rearrangement uses TRBV29-1 and TRBJ2-7; no reliable D call. V lost 4 bases and J 0 bases, leaving 7 bases between the germline ends. CDR1 is SQVTM and CDR2 is ANQGSEA in the germline V gene. This CDR3 has 12 residues. The DNA for the CDR3 is TGCAGCGTTGTGGGGAACTCCTACGAGCAGTACTTC. This translates into CSVVGNSYEQYF.

This clonotype has a count of ten or more. This chain joins TRBV6-2 or TRBV6-3 and TRBJ2-7; 9 bases line up with TRBD1. The CDR3 runs 14 residues. Germline CDR1 reads MNHEY; CDR2 reads SVGEGT. The V and J ends lost 6 bases and 2 bases, in that order; junction bases with no gene match: 5. The CDR3 DNA sequence: TGTGCCAGCAGCATCACAGGGGGCCCCTACGAGCAGTACTTC. Its translation is CASSITGGPYEQYF.

This clonotype has a count of ten or more. The V call is TRBV5-1, the J call TRBJ2-5; D ambiguous. Trimming removed 5 bases at V and 4 bases at J, with 15 bases between. CDR3 size: 14 residues. The germline V gene encodes CDR1 SGHRS and CDR2 YFSETQ. Here the CDR3 DNA reads TGCGCCAGCAGGCCTTCCGGGCTGCCAGAGACCCAGTACTTC. It specifies CASRPSGLPETQYF.

This clonotype was observed many times. V gene TRBV27 combines with J gene TRBJ2-1; 10 bases agree with TRBD2. CDR1 MNHEY and CDR2 SMNVEV come from the germline V gene (reference sequence). This CDR3 spans 19 amino acids. Trimming took 5 bases from V and 0 from J; bases not matched to a gene: 13. CDR3: CASSPLKAGGRSSYNEQFF. In DNA form, the CDR3 reads TGTGCCAGCAGTCCCCTAAAAGCGGGGGGGAGAAGCTCCTACAATGAGCAGTTCTTC.

The rearrangement uses TRBV20-1 and TRBJ1-4, with D possibly TRBD1 on 5 matching bases. Trimming took 3 bases from V and 4 from J, leaving 18 bases between them. The length of the CDR3 is 16 residues. In germline, CDR1 is DFQATT, CDR2 SNEGSKA (reference sequence). CDR3 amino acids: CSARPRGSAFNEKLFF. For the CDR3, the DNA is TGCAGTGCTAGGCCTCGGGGGAGCGCGTTTAATGAAAAACTGTTTTTT.

This clonotype was recorded many times. CDR3 loop: CASSQVLAGAYNEQFF. The CDR3, as DNA: TGCGCCAGCAGCCAAGTACTAGCGGGGGCCTACAATGAGCAGTTCTTC. The V gene is TRBV4-1, the J gene TRBJ2-1, with TRBD2 matching over 11 bases. J lost 2 bases, V lost 1 base, and 1 base had no gene match. Germline V lookup: CDR1 MGHRA, CDR2 YSYEKL. This CDR3 is built from 16 residues.

The V gene is TRBV19, the J gene TRBJ1-1; the match to TRBD1 covers 7 bases. CDR1 is LNHDA and CDR2 is SQIVND in the germline V gene (reference sequence). The CDR3 has 14 amino acids. Trimming cost V 9 bases and J 1 base; bases outside gene matches: 8. This CDR3 reads CASKTGTANTEAFF. CDR3 DNA sequence: TGTGCCAGCAAGACCGGGACAGCGAACACTGAAGCTTTCTTT.

This clonotype showed up many times. The V gene is TRBV18, the J gene TRBJ2-6; 12 nucleotides match TRBD1. The V gene's germline CDR1 is KGHSH and CDR2 LQKENI. The CDR3 covers 18 residues. Trimming at V came to 3 bases and at J to 2 bases, leaving 5 bases not matched to a gene. The CDR3 coding sequence is TGTGCCAGCTCACCCCGGGGACAGGGGGCGACTGGGGCCAACGTCCTGACTTTC. Protein product: CASSPRGQGATGANVLTF.

This clonotype has ten or more counts. The chain joins TRBV6-2 or TRBV6-3 to TRBJ2-7, with D possibly TRBD2 on 6 matching bases. Germline CDR1 reads MNHEY; CDR2 reads SVGEGT. The CDR3 contains 16 residues. V was clipped by 2 bases and J by 3 bases, with 17 bases between them. CDR3 in DNA: TGTGCCAGCAGTTACACTCCAGGGACTCACTTCTACGAGCAGTACTTC. It translates to CASSYTPGTHFYEQYF.

This clonotype has ten or more counts. This chain connects TRBV25-1 to TRBJ2-7; the match to TRBD1 covers 8 bases. The V segment lost 4 bases and the J segment 0 bases; nucleotides outside the gene matches: 8. CDR1 is MGHDK and CDR2 is SYGVNS in the germline V gene. The CDR3 runs to 16 residues. Here the CDR3 reads CASSVVTGGYSYEQYF. The CDR3 region has the DNA TGTGCCAGCAGTGTAGTAACAGGGGGTTACTCCTACGAGCAGTACTTC.

V gene TRBV14 combines with J gene TRBJ1-2; 7 bases align to TRBD1. Germline V CDR1 and CDR2: SGHDN, FVKESK. Trimming removed 1 base from V and 4 bases from J; junction bases left unmatched: 6. The CDR3 extends over 15 amino acids. The CDR3 reads CASSQGAGQVYGYTF. The CDR3 nucleotides read TGTGCCAGCAGCCAAGGAGCCGGACAGGTCTATGGCTACACCTTC. Drawing the rest from reference TRBV14 and TRBJ1-2, the complete variable domain is EAGVTQFPSHSVIEKGQTVTLRCDPISGHDNLYWYRRVMGKEIKFLLHFVKESKQDESGMPNNRFLAERTGGTYSTLKVQPAELEDSGVYFCASSQGAGQVYGYTFGSGTRLTVV.

The rearrangement links TRBV12-3 or TRBV12-4 to TRBJ1-1, with 8 bases fitting TRBD1. V lost 6 bases to trimming and J lost 0 bases; unmatched junction nucleotides: 6. This CDR3 comprises 15 residues. The CDR3: CASSRQGRMNTEAFF. The CDR3 DNA is TGTGCCAGCAGCCGACAGGGGCGGATGAACACTGAAGCTTTCTTT.

Many counts were recorded for this clonotype. For the CDR3, the DNA is TGTGCCAGCAGCTCCTCTAGGGTCAATGAGCAGTTCTTC. Translating gives CASSSSRVNEQFF. The V and J genes are TRBV11-2 and TRBJ2-1, with unresolved D. Trimming removed 4 bases at V and 6 bases at J, with 10 bases between. Germline V CDR1 and CDR2: SGHAT, FQNNGV. CDR3 length equals 13 residues.

This clonotype occurred a few times. CDR3 residues: CDRRGGLSNQPQHF. The CDR3 DNA is TGTGACCGGCGGGGGGGCCTGAGCAATCAGCCCCAGCATTTT. The chain has TRBV2 and TRBJ1-5; the D gene is possibly TRBD1 (6 bases). The CDR3 runs to 14 residues. Looked up from germline, CDR1 is SNHLY and CDR2 is FYNNEI.

This clonotype was observed at least ten times. This rearrangement joins TRBV5-1 to TRBJ2-5; 11 bases agree with TRBD1. CDR1 and CDR2 from the germline V gene are SGHRS and YFSETQ. The length of the CDR3 is 15 residues. The V segment lost 3 bases and the J segment 5 bases; nucleotides outside the gene matches: 6. CDR3 nucleotide sequence: TGCGCCAGCAGCTCCGGACAGGGGGCTGGGGAGACCCAGTACTTC. This codes for CASSSGQGAGETQYF. The variable domain in full, completed from reference TRBV5-1 and TRBJ2-5, reads KAGVTQTPRYLIKTRGQQVTLSCSPISGHRSVSWYQQTPGQGLQFLFEYFSETQRNKGNFPGRFSGRQFSNSRSEMNVSTLELGDSALYLCASSSGQGAGETQYFGPGTRLLVL.

The rearrangement joins TRBV4-2 to TRBJ2-6, with no clear D. V was trimmed by 0 bases and J by 0 bases, leaving 9 bases between them. The CDR3 contains 17 residues. Germline CDR1 LGHNA, CDR2 YNFKEQ. The DNA of the CDR3 is TGTGCCAGCAGCCAAGAACCCGGAATCTCTGGGGCCAACGTCCTGACTTTC. Translation gives CASSQEPGISGANVLTF.

In this sample, this clonotype turned up many times. The J gene is TRBJ2-1, the V gene TRBV7-2; D uncertain. CDR1 and CDR2 (germline): SGHTA, FQGNSA. The length of the CDR3 is 13 residues. V was cut by 0 bases and J by 4 bases, with 4 bases left in between. This chain's CDR3 is CASSLASYNEQFF. The CDR3 DNA sequence: TGTGCCAGCAGCTTAGCGTCTTACAATGAGCAGTTCTTC. Using reference TRBV7-2 and TRBJ2-1 for the parts outside the CDR3, the full variable domain is GAGVSQSPSNKVTEKGKDVELRCDPISGHTALYWYRQSLGQGLEFLIYFQGNSAPDKSGLPSDRFSAERTGGSVSTLTIQRTQQEDSAVYLCASSLASYNEQFFGPGTRLTVL.

This clonotype was found many times. The rearrangement joins TRBV7-8 to TRBJ1-1; D remains unclear. Trimming shortened V by 1 base and J by 1 base, and 4 bases separated the two germline ends. Germline lookup yields CDR1 SGHVS and CDR2 FQNEAQ. The CDR3 runs to 13 residues. The CDR3 coding sequence is TGTGCCAGCAGCTTAGGTTGGAACACTGAAGCTTTCTTT. This encodes CASSLGWNTEAFF. Full variable domain (rest looked up from reference TRBV7-8 and TRBJ1-1): GAGVSQSPRYKVAKRGQDVALRCDPISGHVSLFWYQQALGQGPEFLTYFQNEAQLDKSGLPSDRFFAERPEGSVSTLKIQRTQQEDSAVYLCASSLGWNTEAFFGQGTRLTVV.

This sequence joins TRBV5-1 and TRBJ2-5, with 10 bases that match TRBD1. Germline V lookup: CDR1 SGHRS, CDR2 YFSETQ. The CDR3 totals 16 residues. Trimming took 0 bases from V and 4 from J; bases not matched to a gene: 6. The CDR3: CASSLGLTGGVETQYF. In DNA form, the CDR3 reads TGCGCCAGCAGCTTGGGGCTGACAGGGGGCGTAGAGACCCAGTACTTC.

A few counts support this clonotype. This chain joins TRBV3-1 and TRBJ1-1, with D perhaps matching TRBD1 (6 bases). The V end was cut by 1 base, the J end by 0 bases, with 6 bases between. CDR3 size: 14 residues. CDR1 LGHDT and CDR2 YNNKEL come from the germline V gene (reference sequence). CDR3 amino acids: CASSQGTVNTEAFF. The CDR3 DNA reads as TGTGCCAGCAGCCAAGGGACAGTGAACACTGAAGCTTTCTTT.